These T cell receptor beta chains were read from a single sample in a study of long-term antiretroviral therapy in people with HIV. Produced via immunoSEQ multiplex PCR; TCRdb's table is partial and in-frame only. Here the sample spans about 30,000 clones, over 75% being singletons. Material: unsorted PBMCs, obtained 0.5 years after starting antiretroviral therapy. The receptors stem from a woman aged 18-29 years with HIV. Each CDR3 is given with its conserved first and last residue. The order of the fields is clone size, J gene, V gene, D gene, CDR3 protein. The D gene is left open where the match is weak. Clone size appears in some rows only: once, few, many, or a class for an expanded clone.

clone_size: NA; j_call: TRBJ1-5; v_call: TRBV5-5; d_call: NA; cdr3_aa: CASRLRAGVGNQPQHF
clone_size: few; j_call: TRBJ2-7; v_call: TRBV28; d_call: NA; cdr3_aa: CASSPVGLGGEQYF
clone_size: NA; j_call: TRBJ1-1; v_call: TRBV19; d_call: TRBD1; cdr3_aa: CASSIDRDTEAFF
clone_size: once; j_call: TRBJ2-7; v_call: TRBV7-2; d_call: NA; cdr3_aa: CASSLYAARDPQYF
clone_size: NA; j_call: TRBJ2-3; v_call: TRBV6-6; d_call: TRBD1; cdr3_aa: CASSSTGVTTDTQYF
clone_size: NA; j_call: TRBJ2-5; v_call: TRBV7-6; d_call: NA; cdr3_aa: CASSLGWSGIIETQYF
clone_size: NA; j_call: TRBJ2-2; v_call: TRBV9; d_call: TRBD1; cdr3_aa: CASTNQGDTGELFF
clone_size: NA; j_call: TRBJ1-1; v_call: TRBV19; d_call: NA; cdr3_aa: CASSISQGRTEAFF
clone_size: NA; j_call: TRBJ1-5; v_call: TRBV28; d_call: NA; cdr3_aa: CASSFVGLSNQPQHF
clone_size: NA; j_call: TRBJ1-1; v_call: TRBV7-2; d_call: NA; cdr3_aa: CASSTPLGNEAFF
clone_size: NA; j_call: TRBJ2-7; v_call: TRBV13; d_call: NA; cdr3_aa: CASSTLEAWEQYF
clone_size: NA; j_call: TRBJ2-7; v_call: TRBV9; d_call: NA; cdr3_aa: CASSKDIGSGYEQYF
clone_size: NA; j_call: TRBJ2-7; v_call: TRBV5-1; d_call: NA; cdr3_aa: CASSLQGLDIDEQYF
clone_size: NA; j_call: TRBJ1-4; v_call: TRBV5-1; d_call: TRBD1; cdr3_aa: CASSPRTGYNEKLFF
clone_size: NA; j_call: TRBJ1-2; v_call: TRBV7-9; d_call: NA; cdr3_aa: CASSRGQMNRYGYTF
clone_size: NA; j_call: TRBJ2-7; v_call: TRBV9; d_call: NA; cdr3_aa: CASSGAGTAYEQYF
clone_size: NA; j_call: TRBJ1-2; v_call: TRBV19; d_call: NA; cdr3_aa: CASSMGNTERVF
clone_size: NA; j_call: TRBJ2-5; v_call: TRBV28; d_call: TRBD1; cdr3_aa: CASSPQDRPQETQYF
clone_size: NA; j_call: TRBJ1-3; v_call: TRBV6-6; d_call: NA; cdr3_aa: CASSIGNSGNTIYF
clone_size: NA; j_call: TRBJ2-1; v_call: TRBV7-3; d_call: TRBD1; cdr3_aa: CASSLDRGPYNEQFF
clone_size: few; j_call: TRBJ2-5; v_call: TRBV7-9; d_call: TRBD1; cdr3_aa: CASSLAQGAETQYF
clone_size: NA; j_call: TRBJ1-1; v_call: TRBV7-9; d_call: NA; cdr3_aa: CASSSTGGGPNTEAFF
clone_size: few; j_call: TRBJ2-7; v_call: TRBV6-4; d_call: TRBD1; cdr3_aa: CASSDPRDRPFLSYEQYF
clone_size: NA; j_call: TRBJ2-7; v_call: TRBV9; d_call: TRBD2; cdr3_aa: CASSPGLAGLREIYEQYF
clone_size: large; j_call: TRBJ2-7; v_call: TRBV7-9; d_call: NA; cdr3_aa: CASSLGGGQGGSSYEQYF
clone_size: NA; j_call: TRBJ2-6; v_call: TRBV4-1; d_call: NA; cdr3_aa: CASSQDVLGSSGANVLTF
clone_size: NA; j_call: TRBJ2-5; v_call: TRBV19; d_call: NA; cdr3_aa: CASSADRMETQYF
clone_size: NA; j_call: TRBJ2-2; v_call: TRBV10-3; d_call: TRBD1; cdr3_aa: CAISSGTGGSTGELFF
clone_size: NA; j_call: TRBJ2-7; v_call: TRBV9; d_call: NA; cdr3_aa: CASSDGGGGVAEQYF
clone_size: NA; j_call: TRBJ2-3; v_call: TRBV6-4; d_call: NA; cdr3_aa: CASSEGSIPADTQYF
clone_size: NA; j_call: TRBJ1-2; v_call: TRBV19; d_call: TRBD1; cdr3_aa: CASSIRGGAYGYTF
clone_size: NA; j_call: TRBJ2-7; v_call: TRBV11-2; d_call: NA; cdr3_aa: CASSLDSGGLNSYEQYF
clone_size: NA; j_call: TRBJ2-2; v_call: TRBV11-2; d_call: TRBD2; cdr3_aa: CASSREAGGHTGELFF
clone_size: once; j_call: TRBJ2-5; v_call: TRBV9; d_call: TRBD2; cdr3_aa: CASSVDGGGGPSGLTQYF
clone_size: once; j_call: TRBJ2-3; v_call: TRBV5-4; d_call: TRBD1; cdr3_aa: CASSLVGTGYRDTQYF
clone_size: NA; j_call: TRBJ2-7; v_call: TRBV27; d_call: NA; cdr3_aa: CASTAAGNHEQYF
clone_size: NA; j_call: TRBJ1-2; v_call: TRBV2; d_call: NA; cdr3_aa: CASSAETANYGYTF
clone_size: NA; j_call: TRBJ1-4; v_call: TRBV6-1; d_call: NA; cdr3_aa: CASSTNPGPNEKLFF
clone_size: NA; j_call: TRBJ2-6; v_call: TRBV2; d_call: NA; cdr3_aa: CASSELWPRPASGANVLTF
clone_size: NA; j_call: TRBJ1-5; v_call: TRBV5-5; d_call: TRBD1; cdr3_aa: CASSLHRDRGNQPQHF
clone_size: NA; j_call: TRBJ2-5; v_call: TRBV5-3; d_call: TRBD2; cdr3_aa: CARSHPPGSGSPETQYF
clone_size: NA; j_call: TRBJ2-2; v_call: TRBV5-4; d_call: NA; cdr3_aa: CASSQDGGSVTGELFF
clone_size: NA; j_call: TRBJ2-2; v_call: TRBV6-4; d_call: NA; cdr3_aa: CASSEQQATGELFF
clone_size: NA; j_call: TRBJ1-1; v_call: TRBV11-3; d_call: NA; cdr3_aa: CASSPGRSGGTEAFF
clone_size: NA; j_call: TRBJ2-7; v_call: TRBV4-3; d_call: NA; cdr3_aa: CASSQGREAFYEQYF
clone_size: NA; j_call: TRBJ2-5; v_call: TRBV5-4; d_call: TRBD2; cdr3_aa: CASSLDSGETQYF
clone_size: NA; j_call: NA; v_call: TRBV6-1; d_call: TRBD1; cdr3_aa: CASSEPGTGKYEQYF
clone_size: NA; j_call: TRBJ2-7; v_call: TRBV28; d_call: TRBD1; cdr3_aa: CASSRDRVTYEQYF
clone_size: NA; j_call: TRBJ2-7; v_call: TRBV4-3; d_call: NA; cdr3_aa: CASSQGPTRESSYEQYF
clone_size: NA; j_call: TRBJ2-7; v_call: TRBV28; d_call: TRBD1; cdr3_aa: CASSSKVPGTGDYEQYF
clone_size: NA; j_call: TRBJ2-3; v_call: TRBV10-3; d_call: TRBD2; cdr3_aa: CAIKGTSSDTQYF
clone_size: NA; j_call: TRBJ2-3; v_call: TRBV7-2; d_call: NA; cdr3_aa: CASSLKGLGGRTDTQYF
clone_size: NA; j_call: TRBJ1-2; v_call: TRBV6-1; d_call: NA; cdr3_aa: CASSENRGNGYTF
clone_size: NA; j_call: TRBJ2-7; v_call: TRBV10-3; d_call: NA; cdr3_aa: CAISEEVELVEQYF
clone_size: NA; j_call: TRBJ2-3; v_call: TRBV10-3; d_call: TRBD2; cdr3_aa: CAIRLAGVNTDTQYF
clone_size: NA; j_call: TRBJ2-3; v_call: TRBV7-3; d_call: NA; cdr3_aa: CASSQSFGVDSTDTQYF
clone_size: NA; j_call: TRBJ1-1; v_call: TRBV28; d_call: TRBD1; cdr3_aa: CASNPQGVNTEAFF
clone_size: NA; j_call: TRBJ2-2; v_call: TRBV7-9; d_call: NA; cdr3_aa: CASSLDGTGELFF
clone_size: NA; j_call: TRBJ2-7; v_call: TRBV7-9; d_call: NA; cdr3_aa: CASSPRENRDYEQYF